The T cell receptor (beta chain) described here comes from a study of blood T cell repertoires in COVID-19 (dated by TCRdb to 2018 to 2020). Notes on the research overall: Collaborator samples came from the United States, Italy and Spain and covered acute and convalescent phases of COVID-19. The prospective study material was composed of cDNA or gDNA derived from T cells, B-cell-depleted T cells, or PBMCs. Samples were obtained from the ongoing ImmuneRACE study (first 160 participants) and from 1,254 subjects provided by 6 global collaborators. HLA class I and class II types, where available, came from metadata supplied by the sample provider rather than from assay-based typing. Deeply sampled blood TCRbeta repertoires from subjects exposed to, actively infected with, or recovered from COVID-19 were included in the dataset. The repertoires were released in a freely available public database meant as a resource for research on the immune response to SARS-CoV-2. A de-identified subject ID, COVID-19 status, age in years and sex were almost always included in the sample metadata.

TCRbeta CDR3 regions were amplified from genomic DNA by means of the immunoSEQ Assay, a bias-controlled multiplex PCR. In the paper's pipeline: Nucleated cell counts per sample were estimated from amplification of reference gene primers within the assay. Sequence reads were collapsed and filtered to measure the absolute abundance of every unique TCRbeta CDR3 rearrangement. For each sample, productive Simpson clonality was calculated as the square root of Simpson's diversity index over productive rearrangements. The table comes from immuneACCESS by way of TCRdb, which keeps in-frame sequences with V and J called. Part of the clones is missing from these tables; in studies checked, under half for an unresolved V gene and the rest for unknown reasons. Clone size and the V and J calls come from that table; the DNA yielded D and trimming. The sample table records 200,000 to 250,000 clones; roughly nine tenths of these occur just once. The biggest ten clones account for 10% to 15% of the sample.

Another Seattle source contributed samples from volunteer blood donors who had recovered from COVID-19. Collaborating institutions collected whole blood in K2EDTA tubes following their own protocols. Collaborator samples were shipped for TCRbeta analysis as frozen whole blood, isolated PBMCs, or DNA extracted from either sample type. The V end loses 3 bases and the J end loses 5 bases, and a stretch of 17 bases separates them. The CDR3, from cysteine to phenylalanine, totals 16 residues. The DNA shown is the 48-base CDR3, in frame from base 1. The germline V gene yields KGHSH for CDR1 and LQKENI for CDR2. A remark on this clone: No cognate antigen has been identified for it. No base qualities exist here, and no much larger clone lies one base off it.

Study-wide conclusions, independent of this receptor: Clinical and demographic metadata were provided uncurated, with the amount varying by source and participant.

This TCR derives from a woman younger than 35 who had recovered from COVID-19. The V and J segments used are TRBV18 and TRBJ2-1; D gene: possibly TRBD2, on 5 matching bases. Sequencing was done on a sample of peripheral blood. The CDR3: CASSPMFIRGNNEQFF. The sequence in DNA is TGTGCCAGCTCACCTATGTTTATCCGAGGGAACAATGAGCAGTTCTTC. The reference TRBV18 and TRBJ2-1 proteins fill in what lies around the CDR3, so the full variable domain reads NAGVMQNPRHLVRRRGQEARLRCSPMKGHSHVYWYRQLPEEGLKFMVYLQKENIIDESGMPKERFSAEFPKEGPSILRIQQVVRGDSAAYFCASSPMFIRGNNEQFFGPGTRLTVL.